This note documents a single T cell receptor beta chain sequence. The sample comes from a study of control samples from healthy donors and cancer patients. Here immunoSEQ multiplex PCR was the method, and the copy in TCRdb shows in-frame clones only, minus some. The sample includes approximately 120,000 clones, about nine tenths of them seen just once. The CDR3 is made up of 13 amino acids. V dropped 2 bases and J dropped 10 bases, with 9 bases sitting between them. Germline assignment: CDR1 MNHEY and CDR2 SMNVEV (reference sequence). The receptor was isolated from a human donor in good health. The donor label of this sample is uncertain. Specimen: blood. This chain links TRBV27 with TRBJ1-6; no definite D call. The CDR3 DNA is TGTGCCAGCAGTTTACGGGGAGCGTCACCCCTCCACTTT. Residues: CASSLRGASPLHF.